This T cell receptor beta chain was sequenced during a study of cytomegalovirus exposure and HLA in healthy donors (dated by TCRdb to about 2017). Study-level background: The 670 or so repertoires of the first cohort and the approximately 110 validation repertoires were produced on the same platform, according to a later analysis. The aim of the study was to test whether cataloging public T cell receptors could identify signatures of past pathogen exposure. Besides the first cohort of 550 to 750 subjects, a separate validation cohort made up of roughly 120 different subjects was used. To predict cytomegalovirus infection status, the study combined high-throughput TCR immunosequencing, statistical association of individual TCRs with disease status, and machine learning.

The library was made by the immunoSEQ multiplex PCR assay. The original pipeline was this. To diagnose cytomegalovirus status from the catalog of TCR beta chain sequences, a statistical classification framework was built. The source is immuneACCESS, and TCRdb retained only in-frame sequences with V and J called. Part of the clones is not carried over; for the studies checked, unresolved V genes explain less than half of this, and the remainder is unexplained. That table supplies the V and J calls and clone size; D and trimming were determined from the DNA. The sample includes around 60,000 clones, with 85% to 95% observed a single time. The ten largest clones represent less than 7% of the sample. Note on this clone: Which antigen it targets is not known. No qualities accompany the bases; no much larger clone lies one base away.

Clipping removes 0 bases from V and 7 bases from J, with 8 as the unmatched junction base count. The CDR3 holds 16 amino acids from the cysteine to the phenylalanine. The read is trimmed to its CDR3 DNA, 48 bases read in frame from base 1. CDR1 and CDR2 (LGHNA, YNFKEQ) derive from the germline V gene. General study outcomes and caveats: The authors suggested that the approach could potentially be generalized to other disease states and immunological phenotypes. In vitro tests confirmed that a few of the cytomegalovirus-associated TCR beta chains recognize cytomegalovirus antigens. All 120 or so repertoires were used to score co-occurrence in the validation cohort in a later analysis, because that analysis had no HLA typing for the cohort. In the study, some 160 TCR beta chains were listed as associated with cytomegalovirus. Most TCR sequences were observed very rarely across donors, whereas some public TCRs were present in many individuals. In a later analysis, TCRs clustered in the first cohort were found to also tend to co-occur in the 110 or so validation repertoires, with 85% to 95% of cluster scores above 0. Cytomegalovirus status was reported to be diagnosed by the classifier with high specificity and sensitivity in both the original and validation cohorts.

The donors were included in the validation cohort of 90 to 150 subjects, a group kept apart from the roughly 690-subject first cohort. Material: PBMCs. This clonotype was obtained from a woman between 18 and 29 years old in good health and CMV-seropositive. Here the chain combines TRBV4-2 and TRBJ1-4, with 7 junctional bases fitting TRBD1. This receptor carries the CDR3 CASSQDLQGGGEKLFF. In nucleotide form, the sequence is TGTGCCAGCAGCCAAGATCTTCAGGGGGGTGGTGAAAAACTGTTTTTT.